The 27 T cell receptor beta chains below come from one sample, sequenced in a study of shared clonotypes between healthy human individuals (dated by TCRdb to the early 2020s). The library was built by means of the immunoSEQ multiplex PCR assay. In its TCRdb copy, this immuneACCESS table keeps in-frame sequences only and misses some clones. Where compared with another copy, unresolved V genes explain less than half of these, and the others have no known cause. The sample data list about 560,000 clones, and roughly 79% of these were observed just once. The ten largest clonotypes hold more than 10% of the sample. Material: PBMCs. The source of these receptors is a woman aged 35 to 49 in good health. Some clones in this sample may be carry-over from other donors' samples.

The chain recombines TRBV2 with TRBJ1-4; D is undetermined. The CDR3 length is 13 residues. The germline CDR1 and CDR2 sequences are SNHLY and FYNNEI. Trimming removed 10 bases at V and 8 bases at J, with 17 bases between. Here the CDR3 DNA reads TGTGCCACCTCGGCTGAAAGGCGCGAAAAACTGTTTTTT. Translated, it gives CATSAERREKLFF.

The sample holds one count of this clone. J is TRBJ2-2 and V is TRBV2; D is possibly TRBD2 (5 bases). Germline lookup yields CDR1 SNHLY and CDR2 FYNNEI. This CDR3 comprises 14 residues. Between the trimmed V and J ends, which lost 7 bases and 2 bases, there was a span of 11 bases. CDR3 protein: CASKNRGNTGELFF. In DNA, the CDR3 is TGTGCCAGCAAAAATCGGGGAAACACCGGGGAGCTGTTTTTT. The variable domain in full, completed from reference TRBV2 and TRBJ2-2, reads EPEVTQTPSHQVTQMGQEVILRCVPISNHLYFYWYRQILGQKVEFLVSFYNNEISEKSEIFDDQFSVERPDGSNFTLKIRSTKLEDSAMYFCASKNRGNTGELFFGEGSRLTVL.

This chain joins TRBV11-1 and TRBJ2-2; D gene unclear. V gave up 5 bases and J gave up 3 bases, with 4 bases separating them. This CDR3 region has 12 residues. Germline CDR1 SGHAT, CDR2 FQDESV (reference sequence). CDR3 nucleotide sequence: TGTGCCAGCAGCCTCCACACCGGGGAGCTGTTTTTT. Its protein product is CASSLHTGELFF.

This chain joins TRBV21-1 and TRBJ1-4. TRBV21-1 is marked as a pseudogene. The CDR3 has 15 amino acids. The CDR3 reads CASSSRDGPNEKLFF. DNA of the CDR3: TGTGCCAGCAGCAGCCGGGACGGACCTAATGAAAAACTGTTTTTT.

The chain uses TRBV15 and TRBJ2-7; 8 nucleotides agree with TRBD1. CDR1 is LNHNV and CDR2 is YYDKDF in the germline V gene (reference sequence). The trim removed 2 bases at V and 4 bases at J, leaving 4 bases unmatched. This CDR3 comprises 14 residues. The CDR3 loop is CATSRQGAGYEQYF. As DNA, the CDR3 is TGTGCCACCAGCAGACAGGGGGCGGGTTACGAGCAGTACTTC.

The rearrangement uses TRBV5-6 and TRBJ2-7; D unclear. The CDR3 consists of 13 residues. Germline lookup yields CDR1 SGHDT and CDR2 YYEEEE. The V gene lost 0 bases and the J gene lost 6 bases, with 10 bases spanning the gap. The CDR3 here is CASSLERLGEQYF. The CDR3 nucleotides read TGTGCCAGCAGCTTGGAGCGCCTCGGCGAGCAGTACTTC.

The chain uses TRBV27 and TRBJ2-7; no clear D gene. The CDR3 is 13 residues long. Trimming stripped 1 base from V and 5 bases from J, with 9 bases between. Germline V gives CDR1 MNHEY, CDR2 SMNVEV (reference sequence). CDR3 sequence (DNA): TGTGCCAGCAGTTTATTGGCTTCCCACGAGCAGTACTTC. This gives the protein CASSLLASHEQYF.

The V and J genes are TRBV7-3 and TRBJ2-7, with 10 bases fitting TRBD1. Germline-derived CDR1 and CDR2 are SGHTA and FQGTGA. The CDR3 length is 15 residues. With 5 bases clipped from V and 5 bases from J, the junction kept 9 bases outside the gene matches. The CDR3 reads CASSPTGTGAHEQYF. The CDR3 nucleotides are TGTGCCAGCAGCCCGACCGGGACAGGGGCCCACGAGCAGTACTTC.

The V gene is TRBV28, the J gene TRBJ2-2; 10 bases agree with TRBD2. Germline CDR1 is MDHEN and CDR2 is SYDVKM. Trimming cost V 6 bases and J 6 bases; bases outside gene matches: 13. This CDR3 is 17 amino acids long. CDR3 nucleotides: TGTGCCAGCAGGGGACCTCGGAGCGGGAGGGCCCCCGGGGAGCTGTTTTTT. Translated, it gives CASRGPRSGRAPGELFF.

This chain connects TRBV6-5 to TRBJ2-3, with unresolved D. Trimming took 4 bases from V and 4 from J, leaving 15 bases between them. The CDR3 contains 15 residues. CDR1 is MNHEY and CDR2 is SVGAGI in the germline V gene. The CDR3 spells CASSLSSHPADTQYF. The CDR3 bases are TGTGCCAGCAGTTTAAGTAGCCACCCGGCAGATACGCAGTATTTT.

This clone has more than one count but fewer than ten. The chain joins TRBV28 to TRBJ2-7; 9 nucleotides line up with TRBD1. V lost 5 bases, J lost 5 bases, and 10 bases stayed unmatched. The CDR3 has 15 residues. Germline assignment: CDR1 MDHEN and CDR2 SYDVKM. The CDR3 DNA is TGTGCCAGCAGTACCCTCGGACAGGGGAAGAACGAGCAGTACTTC. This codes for CASSTLGQGKNEQYF.

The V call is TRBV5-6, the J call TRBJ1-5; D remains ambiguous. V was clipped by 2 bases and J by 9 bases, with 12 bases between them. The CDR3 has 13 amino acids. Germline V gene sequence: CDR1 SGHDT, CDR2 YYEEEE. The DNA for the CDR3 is TGTGCCAGCAGCTTTGGTGGCCTTGGGCCCCAGCATTTT. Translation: CASSFGGLGPQHF.

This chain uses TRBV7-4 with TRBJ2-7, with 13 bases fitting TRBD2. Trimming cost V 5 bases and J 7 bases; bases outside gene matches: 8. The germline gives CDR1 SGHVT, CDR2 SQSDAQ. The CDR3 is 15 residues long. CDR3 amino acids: CASSPRTSGGLEQYF. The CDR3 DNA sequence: TGTGCCAGCAGCCCCCGGACTAGCGGGGGTTTGGAGCAGTACTTC. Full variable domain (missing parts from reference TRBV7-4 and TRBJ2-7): GAGVSQSPRYKVAKRGRDVALRCDSISGHVTLYWYRQTLGQGSEVLTYSQSDAQRDKSGRPSGRFSAERPERSVSTLKIQRTEQGDSAVYLCASSPRTSGGLEQYFGPGTRLTVT.

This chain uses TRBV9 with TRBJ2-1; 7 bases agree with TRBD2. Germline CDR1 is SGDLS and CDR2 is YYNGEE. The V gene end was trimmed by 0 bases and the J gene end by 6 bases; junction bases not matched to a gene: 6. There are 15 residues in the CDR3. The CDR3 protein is CASSVGRSGFNEQFF. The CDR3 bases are TGTGCCAGCAGCGTAGGCCGTAGCGGGTTCAATGAGCAGTTCTTC.

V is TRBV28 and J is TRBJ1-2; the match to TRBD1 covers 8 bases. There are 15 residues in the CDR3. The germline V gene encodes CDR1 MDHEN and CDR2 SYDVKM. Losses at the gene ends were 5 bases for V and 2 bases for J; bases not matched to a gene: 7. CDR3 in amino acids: CASSQGGQVNYGYTF. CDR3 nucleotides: TGTGCCAGCAGTCAGGGGGGACAGGTGAACTATGGCTACACCTTC.

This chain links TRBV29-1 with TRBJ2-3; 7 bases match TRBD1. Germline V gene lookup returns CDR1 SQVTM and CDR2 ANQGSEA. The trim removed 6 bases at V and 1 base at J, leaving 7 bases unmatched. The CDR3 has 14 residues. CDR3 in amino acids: CSVGTALGTDTQYF. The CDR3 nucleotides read TGCAGCGTAGGGACAGCCCTGGGCACAGATACGCAGTATTTT.

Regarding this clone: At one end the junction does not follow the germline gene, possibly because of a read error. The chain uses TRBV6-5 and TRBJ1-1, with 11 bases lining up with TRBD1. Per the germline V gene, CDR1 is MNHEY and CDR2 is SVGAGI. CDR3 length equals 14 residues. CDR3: CASSLRTGGTEASF. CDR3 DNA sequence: TGTGCCAGCAGTTTAAGGACAGGGGGCACTGAAGCTTCCTTT.

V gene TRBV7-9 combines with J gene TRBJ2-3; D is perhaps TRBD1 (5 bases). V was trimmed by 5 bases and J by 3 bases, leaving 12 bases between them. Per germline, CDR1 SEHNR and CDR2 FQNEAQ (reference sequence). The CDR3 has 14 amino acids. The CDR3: CASSLRAGTDTQYF. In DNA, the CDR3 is TGTGCCAGCAGCCTAAGGGCAGGGACAGATACGCAGTATTTT.

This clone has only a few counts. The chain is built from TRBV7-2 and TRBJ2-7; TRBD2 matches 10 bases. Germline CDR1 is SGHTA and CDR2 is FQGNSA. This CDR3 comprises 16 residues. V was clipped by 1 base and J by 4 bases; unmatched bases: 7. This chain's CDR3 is CASSLGWLAGDYEQYF. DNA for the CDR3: TGTGCCAGCAGCTTAGGATGGCTAGCGGGAGATTACGAGCAGTACTTC.

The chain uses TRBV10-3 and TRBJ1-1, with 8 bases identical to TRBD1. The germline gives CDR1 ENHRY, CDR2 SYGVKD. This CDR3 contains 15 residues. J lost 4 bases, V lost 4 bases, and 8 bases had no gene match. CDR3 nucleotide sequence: TGTGCCATCAGTGCCGAGACAGGGGCGGGCACTGAAGCTTTCTTT. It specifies CAISAETGAGTEAFF.

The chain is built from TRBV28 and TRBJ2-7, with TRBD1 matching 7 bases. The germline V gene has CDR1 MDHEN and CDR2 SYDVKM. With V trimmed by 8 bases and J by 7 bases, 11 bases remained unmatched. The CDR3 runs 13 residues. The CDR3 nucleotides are TGTGCCAGCTCTAAACAGGGGACGGGAGAGCAGTACTTC. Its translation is CASSKQGTGEQYF.

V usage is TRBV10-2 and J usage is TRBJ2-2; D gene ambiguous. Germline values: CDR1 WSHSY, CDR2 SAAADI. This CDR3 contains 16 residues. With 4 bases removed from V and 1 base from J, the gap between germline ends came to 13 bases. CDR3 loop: CASSGSRQMNTGELFF. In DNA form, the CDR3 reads TGCGCCAGCAGTGGATCCCGGCAGATGAACACCGGGGAGCTGTTTTTT.

CDR3 DNA sequence: TGTGCCAGCAGTTATAGCGGGAGTGGAGAGACCCAGTACTTC. Its translation: CASSYSGSGETQYF. V is TRBV27 and J is TRBJ2-5; 9 bases match TRBD2. From germline, CDR1 is MNHEY and CDR2 SMNVEV (reference sequence). The CDR3 spans 14 residues. Losses at the gene ends were 4 bases for V and 4 bases for J; bases not matched to a gene: 4.

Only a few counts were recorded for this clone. The CDR3 here is CASSLTGTGVYEQYF. The CDR3, as DNA: TGTGCCAGCAGTTTGACCGGGACAGGGGTATACGAGCAGTACTTC. The J gene is TRBJ2-7, the V gene TRBV6-6, with TRBD1 identical over 10 bases. The CDR3 has 15 residues. J gave up 4 bases and V 4 bases, and 7 bases lay outside the gene matches. Germline values: CDR1 MNHNY, CDR2 SVGAGI (reference sequence).

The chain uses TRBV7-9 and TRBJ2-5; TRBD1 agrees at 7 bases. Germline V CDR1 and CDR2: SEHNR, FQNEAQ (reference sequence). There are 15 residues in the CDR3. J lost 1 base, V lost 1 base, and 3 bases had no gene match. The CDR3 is CASSLVGDSQETQYF. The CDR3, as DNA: TGTGCCAGCAGCTTAGTAGGGGACAGCCAAGAGACCCAGTACTTC.

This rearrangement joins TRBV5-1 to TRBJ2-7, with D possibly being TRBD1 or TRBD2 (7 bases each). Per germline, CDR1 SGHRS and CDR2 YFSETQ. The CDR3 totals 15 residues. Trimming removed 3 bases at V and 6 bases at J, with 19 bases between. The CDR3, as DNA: TGCGCCAGCAGCTCACGACAGGGAGGGAGTTCCGAGCAGTACTTC. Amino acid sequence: CASSSRQGGSSEQYF.

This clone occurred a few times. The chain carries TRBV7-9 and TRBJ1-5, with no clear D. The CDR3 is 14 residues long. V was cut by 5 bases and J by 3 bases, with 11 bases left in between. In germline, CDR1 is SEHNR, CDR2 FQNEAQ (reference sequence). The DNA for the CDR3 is TGTGCCAGCAGCAGGGTAGGTGACAATCAGCCCCAGCATTTT. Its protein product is CASSRVGDNQPQHF.